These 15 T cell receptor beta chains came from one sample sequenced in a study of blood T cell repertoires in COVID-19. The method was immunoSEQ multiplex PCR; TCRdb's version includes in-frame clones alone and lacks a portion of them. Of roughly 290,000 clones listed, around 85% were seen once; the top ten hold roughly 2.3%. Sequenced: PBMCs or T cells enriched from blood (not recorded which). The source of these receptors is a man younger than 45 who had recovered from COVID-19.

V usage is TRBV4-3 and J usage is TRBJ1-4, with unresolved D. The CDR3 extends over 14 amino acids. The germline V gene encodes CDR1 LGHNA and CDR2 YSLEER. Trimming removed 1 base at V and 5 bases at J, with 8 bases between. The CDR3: CASSQGAGNEKLFF. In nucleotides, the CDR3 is TGCGCCAGCAGCCAAGGGGCCGGAAATGAAAAACTGTTTTTT.

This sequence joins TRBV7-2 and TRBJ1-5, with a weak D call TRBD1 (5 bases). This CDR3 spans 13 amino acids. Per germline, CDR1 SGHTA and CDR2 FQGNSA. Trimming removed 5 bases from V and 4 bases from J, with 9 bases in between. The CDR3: CASSRGLNQPQHF. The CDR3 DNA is TGTGCCAGCAGCCGGGGGTTGAATCAGCCCCAGCATTTT.

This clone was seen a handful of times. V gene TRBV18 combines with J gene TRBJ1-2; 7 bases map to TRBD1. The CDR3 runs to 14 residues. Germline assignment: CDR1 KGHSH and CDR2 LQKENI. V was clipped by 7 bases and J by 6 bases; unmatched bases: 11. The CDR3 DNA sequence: TGTGCCAGCTGTCGACAGGGCCAGGTGGATGGCTACACCTTC. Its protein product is CASCRQGQVDGYTF.

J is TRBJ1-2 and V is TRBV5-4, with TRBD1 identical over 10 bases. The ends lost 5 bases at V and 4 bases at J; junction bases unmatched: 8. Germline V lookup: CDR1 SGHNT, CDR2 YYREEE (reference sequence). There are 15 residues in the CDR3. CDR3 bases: TGTGCCAGCAGGGATGCGGGACAGGGGAGCTATGGCTACACCTTC. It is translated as CASRDAGQGSYGYTF.

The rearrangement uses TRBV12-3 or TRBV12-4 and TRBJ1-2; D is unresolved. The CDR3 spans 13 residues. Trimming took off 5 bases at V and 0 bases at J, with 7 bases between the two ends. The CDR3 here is CASSNRANYGYTF. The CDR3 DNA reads TGTGCCAGCAGTAACCGAGCTAACTATGGCTACACCTTC.

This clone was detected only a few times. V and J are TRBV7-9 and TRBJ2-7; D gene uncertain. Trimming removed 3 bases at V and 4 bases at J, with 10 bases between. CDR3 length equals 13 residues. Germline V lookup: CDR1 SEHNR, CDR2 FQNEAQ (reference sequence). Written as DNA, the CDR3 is TGTGCCAGCAGCTTCCATCCACGGTACGAGCAGTACTTC. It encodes CASSFHPRYEQYF.

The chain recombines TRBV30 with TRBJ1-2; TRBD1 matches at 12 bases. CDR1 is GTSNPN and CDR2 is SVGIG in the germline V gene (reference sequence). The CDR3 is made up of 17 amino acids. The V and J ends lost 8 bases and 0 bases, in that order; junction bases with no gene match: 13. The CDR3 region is CAHGGRDRGLTNYGYTF. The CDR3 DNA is TGTGCCCATGGAGGTAGGGACAGGGGGCTGACTAACTATGGCTACACCTTC.

In DNA form, the CDR3 reads TGTGCCAGCAGCGTAGGCGGGGATTCCTACAATGAGCAGTTCTTC. Translated: CASSVGGDSYNEQFF. V and J are TRBV9 and TRBJ2-1; D possibly corresponds to TRBD2 (6 bases). The CDR3 consists of 15 residues. The V end lost 0 bases, the J end lost 1 base, and 8 bases lay between the germline ends. The V gene's germline CDR1 is SGDLS and CDR2 YYNGEE.

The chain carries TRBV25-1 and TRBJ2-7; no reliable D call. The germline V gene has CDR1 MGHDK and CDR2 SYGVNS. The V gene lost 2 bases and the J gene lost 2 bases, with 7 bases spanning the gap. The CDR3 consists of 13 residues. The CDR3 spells CASSENSAYEQYF. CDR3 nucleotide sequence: TGTGCCAGCAGTGAAAACAGTGCCTACGAGCAGTACTTC.

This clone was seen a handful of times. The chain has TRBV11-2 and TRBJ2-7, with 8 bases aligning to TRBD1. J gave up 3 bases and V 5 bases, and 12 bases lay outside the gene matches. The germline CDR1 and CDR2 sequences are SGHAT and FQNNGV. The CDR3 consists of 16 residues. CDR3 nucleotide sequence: TGTGCCAGCAGCCTACTAATAGGACAGGGCAGCTACGAGCAGTACTTC. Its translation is CASSLLIGQGSYEQYF. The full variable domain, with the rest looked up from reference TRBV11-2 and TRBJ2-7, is EAGVAQSPRYKIIEKRQSVAFWCNPISGHATLYWYQQILGQGPKLLIQFQNNGVVDDSQLPKDRFSAERLKGVDSTLKIQPAKLEDSAVYLCASSLLIGQGSYEQYFGPGTRLTVT.

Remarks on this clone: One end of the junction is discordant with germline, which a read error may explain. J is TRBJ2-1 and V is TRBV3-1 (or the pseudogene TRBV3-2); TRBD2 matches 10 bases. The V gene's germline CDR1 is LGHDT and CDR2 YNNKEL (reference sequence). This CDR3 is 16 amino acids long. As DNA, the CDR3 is TGTGCCAGCAGTCAAGCGGGGGGGCTCTCCTACAATGAGCAGTTCTTC. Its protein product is CASSQAGGLSYNEQFF.

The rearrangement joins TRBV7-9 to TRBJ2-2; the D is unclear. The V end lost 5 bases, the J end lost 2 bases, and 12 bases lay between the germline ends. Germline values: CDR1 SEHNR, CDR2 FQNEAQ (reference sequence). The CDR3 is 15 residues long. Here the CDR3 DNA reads TGTGCCAGCAGCCAAACATACCTCAACACCGGGGAGCTGTTTTTT. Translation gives CASSQTYLNTGELFF.

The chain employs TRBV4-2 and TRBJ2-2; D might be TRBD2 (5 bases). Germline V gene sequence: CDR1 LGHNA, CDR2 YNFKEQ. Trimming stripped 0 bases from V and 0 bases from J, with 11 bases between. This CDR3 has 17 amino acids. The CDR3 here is CASSQDSSRTNTGELFF. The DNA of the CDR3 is TGTGCCAGCAGCCAAGATTCTAGCAGGACGAACACCGGGGAGCTGTTTTTT.

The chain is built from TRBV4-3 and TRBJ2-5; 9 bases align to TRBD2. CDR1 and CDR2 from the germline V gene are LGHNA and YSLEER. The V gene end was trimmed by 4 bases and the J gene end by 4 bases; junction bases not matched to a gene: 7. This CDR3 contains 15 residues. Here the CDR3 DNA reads TGCGCCAGCAGCCGGATGACTAGCGGCATAGAGACCCAGTACTTC. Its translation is CASSRMTSGIETQYF.

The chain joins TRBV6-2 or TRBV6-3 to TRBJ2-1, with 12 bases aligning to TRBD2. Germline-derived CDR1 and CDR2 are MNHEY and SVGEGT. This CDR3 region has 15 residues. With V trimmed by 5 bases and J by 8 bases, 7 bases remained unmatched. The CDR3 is CASSDGLAGKDEQFF. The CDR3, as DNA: TGTGCCAGCAGTGATGGACTAGCGGGGAAGGATGAGCAGTTCTTC.